This is a list of T cell receptor beta chains from one sample in a study of beta chain features in type 1 diabetes. TCRdb keeps only in-frame clones here, not all; method: immunoSEQ multiplex PCR. The data show some 140,000 clones, 9% seen once. Sequenced: central memory CD4+ T cells from blood. Receptors were obtained from a man younger than 40 with type 1 diabetes. The CDR3 runs from the conserved cysteine through the conserved F or W. A D gene is named only where the DNA matches it firmly. The size of a clone is reported for some rows only, either as once, few or many, or as a class for expanded clones.

V gene	J gene	clone size	D gene	CDR3 DNA	CDR3 protein
TRBV28	TRBJ2-5	few	NA	TGTGCCAGCAGTGTTGCAGACCAAGAGACCCAGTACTTC	CASSVADQETQYF
TRBV6-5	TRBJ2-1	few	TRBD1	TGTGCCAGCAGTTTAAGTACGACAGGGAGAACTGAGCAGTTCTTC	CASSLSTTGRTEQFF
TRBV18	TRBJ2-1	few	TRBD1	TGTGCCAGCTCATCGAACAGGGGAAATGAGCAGTTCTTC	CASSSNRGNEQFF
TRBV23-1	TRBJ2-7	few	NA	TGCGCCAGCGGACCACCGATAAACAGGGTCAACGAGCAGTACTTC	CASGPPINRVNEQYF
TRBV21-1	TRBJ1-5	NA	NA	TGTGCCAGCAGCAAAGGTGGCAGGGGCAATCAGCCCCAGCATTTT	CASSKGGRGNQPQHF
TRBV7-2	TRBJ1-1	NA	TRBD1	TGTGCCAGCAGCTTAGGGGACAGAAAGAACACTGAAGCTTTCTTT	CASSLGDRKNTEAFF
TRBV11-1	TRBJ2-1	few	NA	TGTGCCAGCAGCTTTTTGGGGAGCTCCTACAATGAGCAGTTCTTC	CASSFLGSSYNEQFF
TRBV9	TRBJ2-1	once	TRBD2	TGTGCCAGCAGCGGCGGCGGGGGGGTCAATGAGCAGTTCTTC	CASSGGGGVNEQFF
TRBV5-1	TRBJ2-5	few	NA	TGCGCCAGCAGCCTGGCCGTCCAAGAGACCCAGTACTTC	CASSLAVQETQYF
TRBV7-9	TRBJ2-5	NA	TRBD1	TGTGCCAGCAGCCCTGCCCCTGGCAGGGGGCGGGAGACCCAGTACTTC	CASSPAPGRGRETQYF
TRBV19	TRBJ1-5	NA	TRBD1	TGTGCCAGTAGTAGGGGACAGGACAATCAGCCCCAGCATTTT	CASSRGQDNQPQHF
TRBV18	TRBJ2-2	few	NA	TGTGCCAGCTCACCACAGACATCGTCGAACACCGGGGAGCTGTTTTTT	CASSPQTSSNTGELFF
TRBV19	TRBJ1-5	many	NA	TGTGCCAGTAGTACCGGGGATAATCAGCCCCAGCATTTT	CASSTGDNQPQHF
TRBV15	TRBJ2-5	NA	TRBD2	TGTGCCACCAGGCGGGGGATGGGAGAGACCCAGTACTTC	CATRRGMGETQYF
TRBV5-1	TRBJ2-3	NA	TRBD2	TGCGCCAGCAGCCAGGGACTAGGCACAGATACGCAGTATTTT	CASSQGLGTDTQYF
TRBV7-6	TRBJ2-7	few	TRBD2	TGTGCCAGCAGCTTAGCGTCTAGCGGGGGAGACGAGCAGTACTTC	CASSLASSGGDEQYF
TRBV7-3	TRBJ2-1	few	NA	TGTGCCAGCAGCTACGGCAGAGTTAGCGATGAGCAGTTCTTC	CASSYGRVSDEQFF
TRBV10-3	TRBJ1-5	NA	TRBD1	TGTGCCATCAGTGACTCTGGCACAGGGGGCGCGAATCAGCCCCAGCATTTT	CAISDSGTGGANQPQHF
TRBV30	TRBJ1-2	NA	NA	TGTGCCTGGAGTGTAAACTACGGCTACACCTTC	CAWSVNYGYTF
TRBV5-1	TRBJ2-1	few	TRBD2	TGCGCCAGCAGCATAGCGGGGGCGGAGGGGGAGCAGTTCTTC	CASSIAGAEGEQFF
TRBV25-1	TRBJ1-1	NA	NA	TGTGCCAGCAACTCTCCGGGAGGCACTGAAGCTTTCTTT	CASNSPGGTEAFF
TRBV27	TRBJ2-1	NA	NA	TGTGCCAGCAGTTCCCAGGGAACCTACAATGAGCAGTTCTTC	CASSSQGTYNEQFF
TRBV7-9	TRBJ1-5	NA	TRBD1	TGTGCCAGCAGCTTGGACAGGGAAGGAAATCAGCCCCAGCATTTT	CASSLDREGNQPQHF
TRBV5-1	TRBJ2-7	NA	NA	TGCGCCAGCAGCACCACCTCTAGCGAGGAGCAGTACTTC	CASSTTSSEEQYF
TRBV5-4	TRBJ2-2	few	TRBD2	TGTGCCAGCAGCTCGGGGGCGGGGGGGTACACCGGGGAGCTGTTTTTT	CASSSGAGGYTGELFF
TRBV28	TRBJ2-3	few	TRBD2	TGTGCCAGCAGCTCACCGCCCGGGACTAGCCGGGATACGCAGTATTTT	CASSSPPGTSRDTQYF
TRBV4-2	TRBJ2-7	few	NA	TGTGCCAGCAGCCAGGACTTCCCGAACTCCTACGAGCAGTACTTC	CASSQDFPNSYEQYF
TRBV6-1	TRBJ1-5	NA	NA	TGTGCCAGCAGTGAAAATCCAGGGGGCAATCAGCCCCAGCATTTT	CASSENPGGNQPQHF